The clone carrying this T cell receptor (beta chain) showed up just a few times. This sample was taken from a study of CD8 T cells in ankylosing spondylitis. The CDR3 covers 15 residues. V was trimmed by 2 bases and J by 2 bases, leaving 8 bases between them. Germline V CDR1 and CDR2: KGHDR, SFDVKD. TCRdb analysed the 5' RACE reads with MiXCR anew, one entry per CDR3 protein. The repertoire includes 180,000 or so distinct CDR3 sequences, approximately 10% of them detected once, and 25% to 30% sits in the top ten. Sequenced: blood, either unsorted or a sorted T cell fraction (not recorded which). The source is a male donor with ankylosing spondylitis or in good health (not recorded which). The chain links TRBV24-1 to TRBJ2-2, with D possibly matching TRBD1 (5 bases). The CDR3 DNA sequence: TGTGCCACCAGTGATTCAGGACATAACACCGGGGAGCTGTTTTTT. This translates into CATSDSGHNTGELFF.